This T cell receptor beta chain was captured by sequencing in a study of blood T cell repertoires in COVID-19. Study context: Nucleic acid was either cDNA or gDNA, and it came from T cells, B-cell-depleted T cells, or PBMCs.

V lost 5 bases and J 7 bases, leaving 11 bases between the germline ends. The germline V gene has CDR1 SGHTA and CDR2 FQGNSA. There are 12 residues in the CDR3. Here immunoSEQ multiplex PCR was the method, and the copy in TCRdb shows in-frame clones only, minus some. The repertoire holds around 75,000 clones, with approximately 80% as singletons. Sequencing was carried out using peripheral blood. This TCR derives from a man in his fifties with COVID-19, enrolled during active disease. The chain recombines TRBV7-2 with TRBJ1-1; D gene unclear. The CDR3 protein is CASSVTGYEAFF. CDR3 nucleotide sequence: TGTGCCAGCAGCGTGACTGGCTATGAAGCTTTCTTT.